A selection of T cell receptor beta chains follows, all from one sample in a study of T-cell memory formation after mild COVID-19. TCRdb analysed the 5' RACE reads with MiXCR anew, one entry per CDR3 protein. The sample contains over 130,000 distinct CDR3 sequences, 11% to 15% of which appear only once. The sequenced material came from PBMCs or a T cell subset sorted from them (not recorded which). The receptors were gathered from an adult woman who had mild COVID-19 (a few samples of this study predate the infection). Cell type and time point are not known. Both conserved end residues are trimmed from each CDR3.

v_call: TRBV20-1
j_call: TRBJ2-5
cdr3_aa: SARESLWYQETQY

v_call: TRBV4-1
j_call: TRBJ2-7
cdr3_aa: ASSPGRDRGYEQY

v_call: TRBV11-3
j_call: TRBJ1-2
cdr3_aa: ASSSFETYQGGYT

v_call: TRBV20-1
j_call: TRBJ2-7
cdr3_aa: SARENDRGTYEQY

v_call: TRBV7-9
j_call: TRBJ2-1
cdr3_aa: ASSPRTGRINEQF

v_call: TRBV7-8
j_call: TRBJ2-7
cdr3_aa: ASAGGAYEQY

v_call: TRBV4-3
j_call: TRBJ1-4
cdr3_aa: ASSQDRARENEKLF

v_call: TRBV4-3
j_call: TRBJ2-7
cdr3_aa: ASSQDRSTSGEQY

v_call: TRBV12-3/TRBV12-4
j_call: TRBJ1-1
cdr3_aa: ASRRTVTEAF

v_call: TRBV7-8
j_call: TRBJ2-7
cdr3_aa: ASSLAGATDEQY

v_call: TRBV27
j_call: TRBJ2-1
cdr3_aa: ASSFGLYNEQF

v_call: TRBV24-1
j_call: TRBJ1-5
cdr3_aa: ATAGPYSNQPQH

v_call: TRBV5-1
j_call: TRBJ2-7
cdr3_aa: ASSSNRYEQY

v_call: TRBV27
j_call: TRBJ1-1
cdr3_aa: ASSYGSTEAF

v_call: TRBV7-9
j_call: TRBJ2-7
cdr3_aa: ASNPSGGREQY

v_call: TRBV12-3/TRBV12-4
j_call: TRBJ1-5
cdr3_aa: ASSLGGPQH

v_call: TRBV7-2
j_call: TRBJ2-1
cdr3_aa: ASSLVLGSSYNEQF

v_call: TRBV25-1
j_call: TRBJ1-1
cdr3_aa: ASSESLNTEAF

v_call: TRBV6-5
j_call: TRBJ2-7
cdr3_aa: ASSYTGGLPYEQY

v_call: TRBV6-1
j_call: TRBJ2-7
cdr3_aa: ASREGSHGLAFYEQY

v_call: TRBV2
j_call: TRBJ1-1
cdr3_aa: ASSVYGSVPEAF

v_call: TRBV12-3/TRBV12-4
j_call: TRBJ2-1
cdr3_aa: ASSYGTVHNEQF

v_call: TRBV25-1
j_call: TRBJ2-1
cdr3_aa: ASSEGQINEQF

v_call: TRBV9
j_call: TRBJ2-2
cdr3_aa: ASSVTEVYSGTGELF

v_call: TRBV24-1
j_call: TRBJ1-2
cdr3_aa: ATSGGDSYYGYT

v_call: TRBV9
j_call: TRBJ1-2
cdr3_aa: ASSAPMTLNYGYT

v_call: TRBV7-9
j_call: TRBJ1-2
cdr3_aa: ASSGGPRQLSYGYT

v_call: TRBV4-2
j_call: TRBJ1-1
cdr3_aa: ASSQVYEGTLDAAF

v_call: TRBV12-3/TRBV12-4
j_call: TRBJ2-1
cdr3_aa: ASTSPGGAYNEQF

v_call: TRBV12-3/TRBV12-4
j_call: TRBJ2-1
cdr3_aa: ASSLLSGGAYNEQF

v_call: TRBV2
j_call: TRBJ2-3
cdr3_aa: ASGSSTDTQY

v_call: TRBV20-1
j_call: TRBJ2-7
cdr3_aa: SADRDRNYEQY

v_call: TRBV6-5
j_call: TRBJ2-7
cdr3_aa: ASSYGYRSYEQY

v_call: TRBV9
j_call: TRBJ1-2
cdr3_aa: ASTPGSGDNGYT

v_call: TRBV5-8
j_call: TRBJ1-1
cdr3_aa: ATRTGSPNTEAF

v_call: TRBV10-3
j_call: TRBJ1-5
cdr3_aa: AISEQGASNQPQH

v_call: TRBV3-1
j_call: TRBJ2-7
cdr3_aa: ASSQGEYSYEQY

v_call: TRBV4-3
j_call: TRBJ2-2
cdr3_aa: ASSQDKRANTGELF

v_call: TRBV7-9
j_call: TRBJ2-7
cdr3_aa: ASSFGSYEQY

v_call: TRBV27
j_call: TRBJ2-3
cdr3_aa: ASSPADSTDTQY

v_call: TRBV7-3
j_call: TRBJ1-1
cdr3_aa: ASSPGVVGTEAF

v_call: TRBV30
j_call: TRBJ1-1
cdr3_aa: AWTQGIEAF

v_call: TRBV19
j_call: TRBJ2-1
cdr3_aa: ASSMTRYGYNEQF

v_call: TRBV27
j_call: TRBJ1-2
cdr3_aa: ASSLSGTGFYGYT

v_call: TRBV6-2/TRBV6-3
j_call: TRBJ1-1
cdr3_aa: ASSYSPGMNTEAF

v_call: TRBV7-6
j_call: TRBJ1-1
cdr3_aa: ASSLGKGYTEAF

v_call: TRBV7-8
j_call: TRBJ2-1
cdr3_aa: ASNGEVSYNEQF

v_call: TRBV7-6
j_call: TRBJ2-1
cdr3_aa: ASSLGGSAEQF

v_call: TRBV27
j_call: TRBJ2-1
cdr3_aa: ASSFLRGQHNEQF

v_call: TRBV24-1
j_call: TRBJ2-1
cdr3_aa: ATSDLQGVNEQF

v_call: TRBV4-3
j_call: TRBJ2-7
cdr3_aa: ASSQELGSYEQY

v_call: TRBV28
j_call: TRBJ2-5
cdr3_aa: ACQGRSKETQY

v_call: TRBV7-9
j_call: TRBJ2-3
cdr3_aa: ASSSQSRGTDTQY

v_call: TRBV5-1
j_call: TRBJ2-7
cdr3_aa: ASSLGTGGLYEQY

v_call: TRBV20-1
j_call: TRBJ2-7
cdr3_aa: SARIGGQGREQY

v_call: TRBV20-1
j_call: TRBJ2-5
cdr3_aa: SAGLETLAPEETQY

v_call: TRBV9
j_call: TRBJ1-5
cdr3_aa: ASSAGEHSNQPQH